This T cell receptor (beta chain) is from a study of identifying expanded T cells in peripheral blood. V was cut by 0 bases and J by 0 bases, with 27 bases left in between. Germline V gives CDR1 LGHNA, CDR2 YSLEER. There are 21 residues in the CDR3. Sequencing was performed with immunoSEQ multiplex PCR; in TCRdb, only in-frame clones are kept and a portion is missing. This sample has under 85,000 clones, with about 83% found just once. This clonotype originated in a person between 18 and 75 years old in good health. The specimen was blood. The chain uses TRBV4-3 and TRBJ2-7, with D perhaps matching TRBD1 or TRBD2 (5 bases each). CDR3 in DNA: TGCGCCAGCAGCCAAGATTCCCGCCGGGGCCGGCTCTTAGCGACCTCCTACGAGCAGTACTTC. Its protein product is CASSQDSRRGRLLATSYEQYF.